This T cell receptor beta chain was recorded in a study of cytomegalovirus exposure and HLA in healthy donors. Germline-derived CDR1 and CDR2 are SGHRS and YFSETQ. The CDR3 spans 16 residues. The V gene end was trimmed by 0 bases and the J gene end by 2 bases; junction bases not matched to a gene: 3. Primers included in the PCR were 60 Vbeta and 13 Jbeta primers. Data came from immunoSEQ multiplex PCR; TCRdb stores just in-frame clones and leaves some out. Altogether some 170,000 clones are present, roughly 85% being singletons, with the ten largest covering roughly 9.7%. The rearrangement joins TRBV5-1 to TRBJ2-3; 10 bases are shared with TRBD2. This clonotype originated in a man aged 18 to 30 in good health and CMV-seropositive. The sample was PBMCs. The CDR3 sequence: CASSLGTSGYTDTQYF. The DNA of the CDR3 is TGCGCCAGCAGCTTGGGGACTAGCGGCTACACAGATACGCAGTATTTT.